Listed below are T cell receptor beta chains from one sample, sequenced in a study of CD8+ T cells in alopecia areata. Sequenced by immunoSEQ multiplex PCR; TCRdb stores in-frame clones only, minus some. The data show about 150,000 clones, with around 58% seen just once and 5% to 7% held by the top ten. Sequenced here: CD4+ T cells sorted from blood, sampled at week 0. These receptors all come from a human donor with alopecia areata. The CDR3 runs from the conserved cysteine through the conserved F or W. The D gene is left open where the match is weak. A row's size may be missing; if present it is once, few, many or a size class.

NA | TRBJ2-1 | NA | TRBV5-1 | CASSEGSPYNEQFF | TGCGCCAGCAGCGAGGGCAGCCCCTACAATGAGCAGTTCTTC
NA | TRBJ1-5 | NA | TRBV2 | CASTLQTISNQPQHF | TGTGCCAGCACCCTTCAGACGATTAGCAATCAGCCCCAGCATTTT
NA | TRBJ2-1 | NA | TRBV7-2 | CASSERVGGYNEQFF | TGTGCCAGCAGCGAACGCGTCGGGGGATACAATGAGCAGTTCTTC
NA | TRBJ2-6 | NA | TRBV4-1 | CASSQEGVSSNVLTF | TGCGCCAGCAGCCAAGAGGGGGTCAGCTCCAACGTCCTGACTTTC
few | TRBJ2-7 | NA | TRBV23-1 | CASSHLLDSKYEQYF | TGCGCCAGCAGTCACCTGTTGGACAGCAAATACGAGCAGTACTTC
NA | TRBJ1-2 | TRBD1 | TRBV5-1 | CASSLSQGMNYGYTF | TGCGCCAGCAGCTTGTCACAGGGGATGAACTATGGCTACACCTTC
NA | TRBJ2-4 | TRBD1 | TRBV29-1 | CSVSPGQGNIQYF | TGCAGCGTTTCCCCGGGACAGGGGAACATTCAGTACTTC
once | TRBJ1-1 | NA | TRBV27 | CASSSPGTADSRAFF | TGTGCCAGCAGTTCACCGGGGACGGCTGATAGTCGAGCTTTCTTT
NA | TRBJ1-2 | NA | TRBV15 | CATSRDHYGYTF | TGTGCCACCAGCAGAGATCACTATGGCTACACCTTC
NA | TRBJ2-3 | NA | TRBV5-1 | CASSLQGHTDTQYF | TGCGCCAGCAGCTTACAGGGACACACAGATACGCAGTATTTT
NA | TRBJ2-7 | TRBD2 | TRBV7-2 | CASSLVAGNYEQYF | TGTGCCAGCAGCTTGGTAGCGGGGAACTACGAGCAGTACTTC
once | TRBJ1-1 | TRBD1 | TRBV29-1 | CSVVQNLYRTGPANTEAFF | TGCAGCGTTGTACAAAACCTTTATCGGACAGGTCCCGCCAACACTGAAGCTTTCTTT
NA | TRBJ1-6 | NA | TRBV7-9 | CASSRTGGRSDSPLHF | TGTGCCAGCAGCCGCACGGGCGGCCGGTCAGATTCACCCCTCCACTTT
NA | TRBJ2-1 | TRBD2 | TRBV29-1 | CSAQKIGAGASLEQFF | TGCAGCGCTCAGAAGATAGGAGCGGGAGCGTCTCTTGAGCAGTTCTTC
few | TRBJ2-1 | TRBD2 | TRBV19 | CASSPRWGGLNEQFF | TGTGCCAGTAGTCCGAGGTGGGGGGGACTAAATGAGCAGTTCTTC
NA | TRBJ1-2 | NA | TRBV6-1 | CASSEQHRAGAGYTF | TGTGCCAGCAGTGAACAGCACAGGGCAGGGGCTGGCTACACCTTC
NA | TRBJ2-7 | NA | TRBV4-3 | CASSYAWGDEQYF | TGCGCCAGCAGCTACGCCTGGGGGGACGAGCAGTACTTC
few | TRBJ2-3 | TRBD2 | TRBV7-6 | CASSTGLAGHRTDTQYF | TGTGCCAGCAGCACCGGACTAGCGGGGCACCGCACAGATACGCAGTATTTT
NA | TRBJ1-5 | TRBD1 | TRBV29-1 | CSVQGDNQPQHF | TGCAGCGTTCAGGGGGATAATCAGCCCCAGCATTTT